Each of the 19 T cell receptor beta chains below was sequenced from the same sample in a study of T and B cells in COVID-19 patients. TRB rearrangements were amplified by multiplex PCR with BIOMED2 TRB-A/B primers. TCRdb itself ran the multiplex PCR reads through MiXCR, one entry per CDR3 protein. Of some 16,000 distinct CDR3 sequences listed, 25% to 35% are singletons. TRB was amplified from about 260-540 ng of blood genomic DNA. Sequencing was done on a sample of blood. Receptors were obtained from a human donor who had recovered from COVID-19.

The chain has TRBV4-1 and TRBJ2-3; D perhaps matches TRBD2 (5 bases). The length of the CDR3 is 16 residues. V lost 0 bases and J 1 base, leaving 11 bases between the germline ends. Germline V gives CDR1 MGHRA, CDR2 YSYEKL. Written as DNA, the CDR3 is TGCGCCAGCAGCCAAGAAAGTGGGAGCGGCACAGATACGCAGTATTTT. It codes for CASSQESGSGTDTQYF.

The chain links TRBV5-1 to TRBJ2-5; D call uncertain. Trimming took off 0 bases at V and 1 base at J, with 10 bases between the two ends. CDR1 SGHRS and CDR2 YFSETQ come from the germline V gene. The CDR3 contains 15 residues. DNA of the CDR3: TGCGCCAGCAGCTTGGAGGTCCAGCCCCAAGAGACCCAGTACTTC. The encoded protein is CASSLEVQPQETQYF. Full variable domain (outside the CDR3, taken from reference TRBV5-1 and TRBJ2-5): KAGVTQTPRYLIKTRGQQVTLSCSPISGHRSVSWYQQTPGQGLQFLFEYFSETQRNKGNFPGRFSGRQFSNSRSEMNVSTLELGDSALYLCASSLEVQPQETQYFGPGTRLLVL.

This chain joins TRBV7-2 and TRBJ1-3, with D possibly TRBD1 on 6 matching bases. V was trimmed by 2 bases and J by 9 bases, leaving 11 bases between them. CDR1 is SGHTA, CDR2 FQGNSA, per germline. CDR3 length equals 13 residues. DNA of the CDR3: TGTGCCAGCAGCTTATCTCAGGGGTCCACCATATATTTT. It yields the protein CASSLSQGSTIYF.

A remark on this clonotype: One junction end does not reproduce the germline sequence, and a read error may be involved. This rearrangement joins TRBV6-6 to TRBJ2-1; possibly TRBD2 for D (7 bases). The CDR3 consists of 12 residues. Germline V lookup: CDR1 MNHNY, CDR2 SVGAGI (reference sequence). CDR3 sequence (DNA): TGTGCCAGCAGTTACTCTGGGGGGGGCCGGAGGTTC. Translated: CASSYSGGGRRF.

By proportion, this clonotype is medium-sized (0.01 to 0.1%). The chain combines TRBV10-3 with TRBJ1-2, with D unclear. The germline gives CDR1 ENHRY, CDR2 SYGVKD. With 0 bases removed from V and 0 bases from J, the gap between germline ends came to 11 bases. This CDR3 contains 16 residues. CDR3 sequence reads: CAISESLGLANYGYTF. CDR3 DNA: TGTGCCATCAGTGAGTCATTAGGGTTAGCTAACTATGGCTACACCTTC.

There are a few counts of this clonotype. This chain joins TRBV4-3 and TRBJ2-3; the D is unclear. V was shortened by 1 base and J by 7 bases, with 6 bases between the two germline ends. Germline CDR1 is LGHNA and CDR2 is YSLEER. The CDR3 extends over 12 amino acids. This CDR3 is CASSQAGYTQYF. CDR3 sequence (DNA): TGCGCCAGCAGCCAAGCGGGTTATACGCAGTATTTT.

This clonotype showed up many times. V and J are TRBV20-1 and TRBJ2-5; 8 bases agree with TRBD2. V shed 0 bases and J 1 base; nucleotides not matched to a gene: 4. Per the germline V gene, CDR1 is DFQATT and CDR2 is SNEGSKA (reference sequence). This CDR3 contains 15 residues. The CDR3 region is CSARDISGVQETQYF. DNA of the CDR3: TGCAGTGCTAGAGACATTAGCGGGGTCCAAGAGACCCAGTACTTC.

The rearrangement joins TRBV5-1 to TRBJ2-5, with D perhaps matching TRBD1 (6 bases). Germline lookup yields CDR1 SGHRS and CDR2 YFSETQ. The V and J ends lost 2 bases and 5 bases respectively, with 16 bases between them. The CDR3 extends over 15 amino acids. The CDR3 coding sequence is TGCGCCAGCAGCTTCTATGGGGGCTCCGGGGAGACCCAGTACTTC. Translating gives CASSFYGGSGETQYF.

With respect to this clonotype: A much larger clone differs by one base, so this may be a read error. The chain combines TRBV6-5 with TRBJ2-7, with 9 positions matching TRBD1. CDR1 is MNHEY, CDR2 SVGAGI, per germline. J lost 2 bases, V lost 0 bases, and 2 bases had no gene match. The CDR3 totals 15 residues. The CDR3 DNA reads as TGTGCCAGCAGTTACTCCGGGACAGGGACCTACGAGCAGTACTTC. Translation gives CASSYSGTGTYEQYF.

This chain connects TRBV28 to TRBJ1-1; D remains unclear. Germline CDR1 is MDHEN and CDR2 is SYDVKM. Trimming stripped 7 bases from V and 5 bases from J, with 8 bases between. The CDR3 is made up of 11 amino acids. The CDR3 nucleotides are TGTGCCAGCACCGCAGTAACTGAAGCTTTCTTT. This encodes CASTAVTEAFF.

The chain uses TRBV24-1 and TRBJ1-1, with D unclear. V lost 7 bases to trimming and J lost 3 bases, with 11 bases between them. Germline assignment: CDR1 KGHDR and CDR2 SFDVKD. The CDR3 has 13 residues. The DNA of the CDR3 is TGTGCCACCAGGTGGGCAGACGACACTGAAGCTTTCTTT. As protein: CATRWADDTEAFF.

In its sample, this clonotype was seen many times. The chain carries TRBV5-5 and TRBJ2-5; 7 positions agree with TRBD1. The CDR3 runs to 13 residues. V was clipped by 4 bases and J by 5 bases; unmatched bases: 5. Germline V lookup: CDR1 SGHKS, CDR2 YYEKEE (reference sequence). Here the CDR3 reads CASSRGGAETQYF. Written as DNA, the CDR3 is TGTGCCAGCAGCCGAGGGGGCGCGGAGACCCAGTACTTC.

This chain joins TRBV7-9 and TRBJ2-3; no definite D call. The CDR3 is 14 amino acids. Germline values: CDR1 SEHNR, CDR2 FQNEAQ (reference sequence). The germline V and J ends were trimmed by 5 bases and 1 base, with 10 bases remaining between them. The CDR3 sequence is CASSPGLGTDTQYF. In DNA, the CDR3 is TGTGCCAGCAGCCCGGGCCTGGGCACAGATACGCAGTATTTT.

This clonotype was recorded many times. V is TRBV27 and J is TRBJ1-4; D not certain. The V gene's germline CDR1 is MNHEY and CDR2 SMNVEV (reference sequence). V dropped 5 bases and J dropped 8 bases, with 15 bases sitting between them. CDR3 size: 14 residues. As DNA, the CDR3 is TGTGCCAGCAGTCCTTCGGCCGGATCGGAAAAACTGTTTTTT. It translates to CASSPSAGSEKLFF.

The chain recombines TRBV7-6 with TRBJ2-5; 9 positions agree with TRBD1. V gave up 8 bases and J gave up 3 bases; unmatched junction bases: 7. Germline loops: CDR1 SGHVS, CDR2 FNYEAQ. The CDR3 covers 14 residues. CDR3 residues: CASSPWDREETQYF. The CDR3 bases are TGTGCCAGCTCCCCATGGGACAGGGAAGAGACCCAGTACTTC.

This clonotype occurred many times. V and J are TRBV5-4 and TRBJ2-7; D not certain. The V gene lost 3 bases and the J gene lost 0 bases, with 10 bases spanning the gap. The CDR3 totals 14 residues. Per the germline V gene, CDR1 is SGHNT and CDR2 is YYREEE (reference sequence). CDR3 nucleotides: TGTGCCAGCAGCTCAGAGCGTTACTCCTACGAGCAGTACTTC. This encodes CASSSERYSYEQYF.

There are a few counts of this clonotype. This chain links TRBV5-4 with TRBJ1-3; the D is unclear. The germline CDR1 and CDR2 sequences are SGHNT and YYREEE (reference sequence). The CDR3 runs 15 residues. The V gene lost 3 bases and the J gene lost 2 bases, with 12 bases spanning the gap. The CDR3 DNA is TGTGCCAGCAGCTGGGCCGGCGGGACTGGAAACACCATATATTTT. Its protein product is CASSWAGGTGNTIYF.

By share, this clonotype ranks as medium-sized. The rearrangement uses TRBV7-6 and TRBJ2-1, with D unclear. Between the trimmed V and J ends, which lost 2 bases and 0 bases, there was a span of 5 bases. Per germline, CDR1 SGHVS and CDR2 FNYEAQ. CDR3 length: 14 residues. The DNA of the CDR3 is TGTGCCAGCAGCTTAACCAGCTCCTACAATGAGCAGTTCTTC. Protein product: CASSLTSSYNEQFF.

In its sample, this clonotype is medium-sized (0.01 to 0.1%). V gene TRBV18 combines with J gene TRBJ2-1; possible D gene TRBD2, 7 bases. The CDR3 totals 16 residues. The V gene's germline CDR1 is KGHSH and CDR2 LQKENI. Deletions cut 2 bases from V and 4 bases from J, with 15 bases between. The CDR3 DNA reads TGTGCCAGCTCACCAAGGAGCGGGACACCATACAATGAGCAGTTCTTC. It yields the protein CASSPRSGTPYNEQFF.